These 11 T cell receptor beta chains were all obtained from the same sample, sequenced in a study of CD8 T cells in Susac syndrome. RNA in amounts of about 0.45 to 1 ug was reverse transcribed with random hexamers. MiXCR, applied by TCRdb to the immunoSEQ multiplex PCR reads, yields one record per CDR3 protein. Found here are approximately 190,000 distinct CDR3 sequences, approximately 93% of them singletons; the top ten hold 0.1%. Sequencing was carried out using CD4+ T cells from PBMCs. The receptors shown here come from a human donor in good health.

The genes are TRBV7-2 and TRBJ2-7; a possible D gene is TRBD1 (6 bases). CDR3 length: 14 amino acids. The V end lost 8 bases, the J end lost 4 bases, and 18 bases lay between the germline ends. CDR1 is SGHTA and CDR2 is FQGNSA in the germline V gene. CDR3 DNA: TGTGCCAGCCAGGGCACAGGGTTATCGTACGAGCAGTACTTC. This sequence encodes CASQGTGLSYEQYF.

The V gene is TRBV21-1, the J gene TRBJ1-5; TRBD1 is the table's D call, not checked against the DNA. TRBV21-1 is recorded as a pseudogene. CDR3 size: 15 residues. In DNA, the CDR3 is TGTGCCAGCAGCAAAGCCCCGGACAGGGATCAGCCCCAGCATTTT. Translating it yields CASSKAPDRDQPQHF.

The chain has TRBV12-3 or TRBV12-4 and TRBJ1-2, with D uncertain. The CDR3 sequence is 15 residues long. Trimming took 0 bases from V and 3 from J, leaving 11 bases between them. The CDR3 spells CASSLALRRDYGYTF. The DNA of the CDR3 is TGTGCCAGCAGTTTAGCTCTCAGGAGAGACTATGGCTACACCTTC.

The chain links TRBV15 to TRBJ2-1; possible D gene TRBD2, 6 bases. Germline V gene sequence: CDR1 LNHNV, CDR2 YYDKDF (reference sequence). The CDR3 has 12 residues. The V end lost 3 bases, the J end lost 7 bases, and 7 bases lay between the germline ends. This CDR3 reads CATSRTRNEQFF. Here the CDR3 DNA reads TGTGCCACCAGCAGGACTAGAAATGAGCAGTTCTTC.

The chain uses TRBV20-1 and TRBJ1-5, with D perhaps TRBD1 (5 bases). Germline V gene sequence: CDR1 DFQATT, CDR2 SNEGSKA (reference sequence). Between the trimmed V and J ends, which lost 4 bases and 4 bases, there was a span of 11 bases. The CDR3 is 13 residues long. The CDR3 protein is CSATYGGNQPQHF. In DNA form, the CDR3 reads TGCAGTGCTACTTATGGGGGGAATCAGCCCCAGCATTTT.

The chain carries TRBV4-2 and TRBJ2-6, with TRBD1 identical over 7 bases. CDR1 and CDR2 (germline): LGHNA, YNFKEQ. This CDR3 region has 16 residues. With V trimmed by 4 bases and J by 0 bases, 3 bases remained unmatched. The CDR3 loop is CASSPGQISGANVLTF. The CDR3 bases are TGTGCCAGCAGCCCGGGACAGATCTCTGGGGCCAACGTCCTGACTTTC.

Here the CDR3 reads CSAAQGLDQPQHF. The CDR3 DNA sequence: TGCAGTGCGGCACAGGGGTTGGATCAGCCCCAGCATTTT. V usage is TRBV20-1 and J usage is TRBJ1-5, with 7 bases fitting TRBD1. CDR3 size: 13 residues. Germline trimming cut 6 bases from V and 5 bases from J; bases unmatched to any gene: 7. Germline CDR1 and CDR2: DFQATT and SNEGSKA (reference sequence).

V usage is TRBV7-9 and J usage is TRBJ2-7, with a possible D match to TRBD2 (6 bases). Germline CDR1 and CDR2: SEHNR and FQNEAQ (reference sequence). This CDR3 spans 14 amino acids. Trimming took off 0 bases at V and 5 bases at J, with 11 bases between the two ends. The CDR3 spells CASSLASRRDEQYF. CDR3 nucleotides: TGTGCCAGCAGCTTAGCAAGCAGGAGGGACGAGCAGTACTTC.

The genes are TRBV6-2 or TRBV6-3 and TRBJ1-5; 8 nucleotides align to TRBD1. The CDR3 extends over 16 amino acids. The germline CDR1 and CDR2 sequences are MNHEY and SVGEGT. V gave up 5 bases and J gave up 4 bases; unmatched junction bases: 10. CDR3 loop: CASSPDRGSSNQPQHF. CDR3 bases: TGTGCCAGCAGTCCCGACAGGGGATCTTCGAATCAGCCCCAGCATTTT.

V and J are TRBV29-1 and TRBJ1-1, with 9 bases fitting TRBD1. After removal of 4 bases from V and 1 base from J, the junction contained 4 bases not matched to a gene. Germline assignment: CDR1 SQVTM and CDR2 ANQGSEA. The CDR3 runs to 14 residues. Here the CDR3 DNA reads TGCAGCGTTGCCGCGGGACAGGGGAACACTGAAGCTTTCTTT. The encoded protein is CSVAAGQGNTEAFF.

The chain links TRBV9 to TRBJ2-5, with 9 bases matching TRBD1. CDR1 and CDR2 (germline): SGDLS, YYNGEE. The junction had 3 bases not matched to a gene; V was cut back by 5 bases and J by 7 bases. This CDR3 is built from 12 residues. For the CDR3, the DNA is TGTGCCAGCAGTGAGGACAGGGGGACCCAGTACTTC. It codes for CASSEDRGTQYF.